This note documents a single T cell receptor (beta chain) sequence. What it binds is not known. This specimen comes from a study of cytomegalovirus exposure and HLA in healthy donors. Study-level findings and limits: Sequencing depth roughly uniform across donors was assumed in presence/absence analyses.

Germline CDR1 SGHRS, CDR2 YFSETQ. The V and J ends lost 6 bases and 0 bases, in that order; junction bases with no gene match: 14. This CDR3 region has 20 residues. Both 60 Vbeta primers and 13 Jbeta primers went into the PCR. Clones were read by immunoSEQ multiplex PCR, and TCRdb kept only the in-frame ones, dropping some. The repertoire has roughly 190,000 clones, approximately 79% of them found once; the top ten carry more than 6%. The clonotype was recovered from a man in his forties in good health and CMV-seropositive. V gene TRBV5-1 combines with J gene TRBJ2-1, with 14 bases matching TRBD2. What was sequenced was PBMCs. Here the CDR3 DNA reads TGCGCCAGCACTTTAGGACTAGCGGGGGGTATTATGGGCTCCTACAATGAGCAGTTCTTC. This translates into CASTLGLAGGIMGSYNEQFF.